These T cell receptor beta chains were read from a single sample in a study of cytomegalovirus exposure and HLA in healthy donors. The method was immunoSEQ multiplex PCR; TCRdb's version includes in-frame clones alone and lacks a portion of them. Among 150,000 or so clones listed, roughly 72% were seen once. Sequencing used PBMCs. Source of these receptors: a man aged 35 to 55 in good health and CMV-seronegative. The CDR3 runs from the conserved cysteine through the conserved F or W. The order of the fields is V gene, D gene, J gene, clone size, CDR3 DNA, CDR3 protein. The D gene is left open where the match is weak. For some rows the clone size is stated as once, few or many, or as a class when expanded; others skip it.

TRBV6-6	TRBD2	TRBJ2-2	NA	TGTGCCAGCGCCCTTACTAGCGGGCCCGTCACCGGGGAGCTGTTTTTT	CASALTSGPVTGELFF
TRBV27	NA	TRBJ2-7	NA	TGTGCCAGCAGTCCCACCGGACAAGAGCAGTACTTC	CASSPTGQEQYF
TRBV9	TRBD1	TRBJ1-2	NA	TGTGCCAGCAGCGTAGCTTGGACAGGTGAGGGCTACACCTTC	CASSVAWTGEGYTF
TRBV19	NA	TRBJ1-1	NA	TGTGCCAGTAGTATCTGGGGGCCCAAGGGTGAAGCTTTCTTT	CASSIWGPKGEAFF
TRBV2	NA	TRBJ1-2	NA	TGTGCCAGCAGTGAGGGGAGGGGCGATGGCTACACCTTC	CASSEGRGDGYTF
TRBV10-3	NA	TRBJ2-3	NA	TGTGCCATGGGGGCTAGCGGAACTAGCACAGATACGCAGTATTTT	CAMGASGTSTDTQYF
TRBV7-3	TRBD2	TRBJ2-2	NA	TGTGCCAGCACCCCCACGGCTAGCGGGTCCCACACCGGGGAGCTGTTTTTT	CASTPTASGSHTGELFF
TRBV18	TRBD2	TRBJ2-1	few	TGTGCCAGCTCACCGAGGGGGGCTAGCGGGAGGACTTCTTACCACAATGAGCAGTTCTTC	CASSPRGASGRTSYHNEQFF
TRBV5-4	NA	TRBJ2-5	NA	TGTGCCAGCAGTTCCAGACTAGTTCCGCAAGAGACCCAGTACTTC	CASSSRLVPQETQYF
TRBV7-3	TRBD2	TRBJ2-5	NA	TGTGCCAGCAGCCTACCGGGACTAGCGGGAGCTTCTCAAGAGACCCAGTACTTC	CASSLPGLAGASQETQYF
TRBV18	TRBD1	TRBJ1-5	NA	TGTGCCAGCTCACAGGGGGACAGGGGATTAAATCAGCCCCAGCATTTT	CASSQGDRGLNQPQHF
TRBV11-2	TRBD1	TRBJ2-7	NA	TGTGCCAGCAGCTCCACCAAACAGGGGTACGAGCAGTACTTC	CASSSTKQGYEQYF
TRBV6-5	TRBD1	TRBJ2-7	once	TGTGCCAGCAGTTTAGGGACAGGGGGCTTCGAGCAGTACTTC	CASSLGTGGFEQYF
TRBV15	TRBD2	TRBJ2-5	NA	TGTGCCACCGACAAGCGGGAGGGCCTAAGGCAAGAGACCCAGTACTTC	CATDKREGLRQETQYF
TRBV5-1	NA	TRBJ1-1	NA	TGCGCCAGCAGCTTCACAGGGAACACTGAAGCTTTCTTT	CASSFTGNTEAFF
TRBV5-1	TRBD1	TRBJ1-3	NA	TGCGCCAGCAGCGGGACAGGGTCTGGAAACACCATATATTTT	CASSGTGSGNTIYF
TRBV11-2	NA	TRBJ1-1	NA	TGTGCCAGCAGCTTCAGACTGTGGAACACTGAAGCTTTCTTT	CASSFRLWNTEAFF
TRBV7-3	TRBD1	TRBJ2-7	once	TGTGCCAGCAGCTTAAAAGGACAGGGGTTTGACGAGCAGTACTTC	CASSLKGQGFDEQYF
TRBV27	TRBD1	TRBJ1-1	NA	TGTGCCAGCAGCCTGACAGGGGGCTGGTCGAACACTGAAGCTTTCTTT	CASSLTGGWSNTEAFF
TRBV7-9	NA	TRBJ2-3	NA	TGTGCCAGCAGCTTAGGATTCGGGAGAACAGATACGCAGTATTTT	CASSLGFGRTDTQYF
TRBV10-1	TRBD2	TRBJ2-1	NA	TGCGCCAGCAGTACCGGGACTAGCGGGAGATTTGAGCAGTTCTTC	CASSTGTSGRFEQFF
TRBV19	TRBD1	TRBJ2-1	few	TGTGCCAGTAGTATAACCGGACAGGGGTCCTACAATGAGCAGTTCTTC	CASSITGQGSYNEQFF
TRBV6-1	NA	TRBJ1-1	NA	TGTGCCAGCAGTGAAGCGCGGGGGCTGGGGAACACTGAAGCTTTCTTT	CASSEARGLGNTEAFF
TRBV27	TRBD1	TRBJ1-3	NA	TGTGCCAGCAGTTTAAGGACAGGGGGCGGAAACACCATATATTTT	CASSLRTGGGNTIYF
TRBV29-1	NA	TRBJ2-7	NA	TGCAGCGCTGAGCTAGGCGACGAGCAGTACTTC	CSAELGDEQYF
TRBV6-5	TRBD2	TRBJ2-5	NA	TGTGCCAGCAGTCAACTAGCGGGACCGGAGACCCAGTACTTC	CASSQLAGPETQYF
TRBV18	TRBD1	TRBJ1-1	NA	TGTGCCAGCTCGACCATGACAGGGATTGGCACTGAAGCTTTCTTT	CASSTMTGIGTEAFF
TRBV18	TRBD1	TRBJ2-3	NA	TGTGCCAGCTCCTCCGGGACAGGGAGAACAGATACGCAGTATTTT	CASSSGTGRTDTQYF
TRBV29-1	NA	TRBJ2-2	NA	TGCAGCGTTGGTAGGGGCAGCTACCCCACCGGGGAGCTGTTTTTT	CSVGRGSYPTGELFF
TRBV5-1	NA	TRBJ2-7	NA	TGCGCCAGCAGCGAGCGGGTGGCCGCCTACGAGCAGTACTTC	CASSERVAAYEQYF
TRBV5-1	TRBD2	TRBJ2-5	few	TGCGCCAGCAGCTCGTCGACTAGCGGAGAGACCCAGTACTTC	CASSSSTSGETQYF
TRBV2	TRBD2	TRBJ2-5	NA	TGTGCTGCCGGGGGGGTCGGGGAGACCCAGTACTTC	CAAGGVGETQYF
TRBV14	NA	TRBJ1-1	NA	TGTGCCAGCAGCCAAGATCCTAGCTCTGAAGCTTTCTTT	CASSQDPSSEAFF
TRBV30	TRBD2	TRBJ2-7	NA	TGTGCCTGGAGTAAACGACTAGCTGATTCCTACGAGCAGTACTTC	CAWSKRLADSYEQYF
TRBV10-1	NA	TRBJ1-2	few	TGCGCCAGCGGCGGCGCCGGTGTATATGGCTACACCTTC	CASGGAGVYGYTF
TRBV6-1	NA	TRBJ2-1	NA	TGTGCCAGCACCCGGGACTTGGCCTACAATGAGCAGTTCTTC	CASTRDLAYNEQFF
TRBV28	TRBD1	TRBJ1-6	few	TGTGCCAGCAGGGGGAGGGACAGGCTGAGGAGCTCCTATAATTCACCCCTCCACTTT	CASRGRDRLRSSYNSPLHF
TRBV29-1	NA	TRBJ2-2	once	TGCAGCGTTGGATGGGCAGGGGTAACCGGGGAGCTGTTTTTT	CSVGWAGVTGELFF
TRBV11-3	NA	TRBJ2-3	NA	TGTGCCAGCAGCTTAGGTCGGAGAGAGAACACAGATACGCAGTATTTT	CASSLGRRENTDTQYF
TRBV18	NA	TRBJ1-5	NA	TGTGCCAGCTCTCAAAACGGAGGGGATCAGCCCCAGCATTTT	CASSQNGGDQPQHF
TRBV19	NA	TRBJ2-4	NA	TGTGCCAGTAGTATTGGTCAGGGGGCCAAAAACATTCAGTACTTC	CASSIGQGAKNIQYF
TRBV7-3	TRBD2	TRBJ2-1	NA	TGTGCCAGCAGCCCGGGACTAGCGGGATACAATGAGCAGTTCTTC	CASSPGLAGYNEQFF
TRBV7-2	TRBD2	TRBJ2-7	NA	TGTGCCAGCAGCTTAGCGCACAGCGGGAGCGGAGAGCAGTACTTC	CASSLAHSGSGEQYF
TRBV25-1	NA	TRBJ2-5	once	TGTGCCAGCAGTGAACCAGGAACCCAAGAGACCCAGTACTTC	CASSEPGTQETQYF
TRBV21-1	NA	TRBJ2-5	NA	TGTGCCAGCAGCAGAAATATAGCGGGAGCGTCGGAGACCCAGTACTTC	CASSRNIAGASETQYF
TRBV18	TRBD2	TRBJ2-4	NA	TGTGCCAGCTCACCCCTAGCGGAAGAAAACATTCAGTACTTC	CASSPLAEENIQYF
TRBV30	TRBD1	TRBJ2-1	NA	TGTGCCTGGAGTGACCAGGGGGCCAATGAGCAGTTCTTC	CAWSDQGANEQFF
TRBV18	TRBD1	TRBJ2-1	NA	TGTGCCAGCTCACCCGGGACAGGGCGGAATGAGCAGTTCTTC	CASSPGTGRNEQFF